A selection of T cell receptor beta chains follows, all from one sample in a study of human T cells and chemical hapten exposure. MiXCR, applied by TCRdb to the reads, yields one record per CDR3 protein. Of around 120,000 distinct CDR3 sequences in the sample, approximately 9.3% were seen once. The source material was whole blood. The receptors were gathered from a human donor in good health. Some clones in this sample may be carry-over from other donors' samples. CDR3s include the opening cysteine and the closing phenylalanine or tryptophan. A D gene is named only where the DNA matches it firmly. Not every row has a clone size; where given, it reads once, few, many or a size class.

clone size: many; D gene: NA; J gene: TRBJ1-4; V gene: TRBV12-3/TRBV12-4; CDR3 protein: CASSPANEKLFF; CDR3 DNA: TGTGCCAGCAGTCCGGCAAATGAAAAACTGTTTTTT
clone size: few; D gene: NA; J gene: TRBJ2-1; V gene: TRBV9; CDR3 protein: CASSVDGTPSEQFF; CDR3 DNA: TGTGCCAGCAGCGTAGATGGAACCCCCAGTGAGCAGTTCTTC
clone size: NA; D gene: NA; J gene: TRBJ2-7; V gene: TRBV3-2; CDR3 protein: CASRQYTYEQYF; CDR3 DNA: TGTGCCAGCAGACAGTATACCTACGAGCAGTACTTC
clone size: few; D gene: NA; J gene: TRBJ1-5; V gene: TRBV19; CDR3 protein: CASMAFNSNQPQHF; CDR3 DNA: TGTGCCAGTATGGCATTTAATAGCAATCAGCCCCAGCATTTT
clone size: few; D gene: TRBD1; J gene: TRBJ1-1; V gene: TRBV4-1; CDR3 protein: CASSQDILGTRTGNTEAFF; CDR3 DNA: TGCGCCAGCAGCCAAGATATCTTAGGGACCCGGACAGGCAACACTGAAGCTTTCTTT
clone size: NA; D gene: NA; J gene: TRBJ2-1; V gene: TRBV12-3/TRBV12-4; CDR3 protein: CASSLGGRSYNEQFF; CDR3 DNA: TGTGCCAGCAGTTTAGGGGGGAGGTCCTACAATGAGCAGTTCTTC
clone size: many; D gene: TRBD1; J gene: TRBJ2-1; V gene: TRBV20-1; CDR3 protein: CSANNQQGNEQFF; CDR3 DNA: TGCAGTGCTAACAATCAACAGGGGAATGAGCAGTTCTTC
clone size: many; D gene: NA; J gene: TRBJ2-2; V gene: TRBV21-1; CDR3 protein: CASSYGPSGLNTGELFF; CDR3 DNA: TGTGCCAGCAGCTATGGCCCCTCGGGTCTGAACACCGGGGAGCTGTTTTTT
clone size: NA; D gene: NA; J gene: TRBJ1-1; V gene: TRBV20-1; CDR3 protein: CSAIGPGGGTEAFF; CDR3 DNA: TGCAGTGCTATAGGGCCTGGGGGGGGCACTGAAGCTTTCTTT
clone size: NA; D gene: NA; J gene: TRBJ2-7; V gene: TRBV20-1; CDR3 protein: CSARDPMSAEQYF; CDR3 DNA: TGCAGTGCTAGAGATCCGATGAGTGCCGAGCAGTACTTC
clone size: NA; D gene: TRBD2; J gene: TRBJ2-3; V gene: TRBV20-1; CDR3 protein: CSVSWEGDTQYF; CDR3 DNA: TGCAGTGTTTCCTGGGAGGGCGATACGCAGTATTTT
clone size: few; D gene: NA; J gene: TRBJ2-4; V gene: TRBV27; CDR3 protein: CASSLRGIGTLQNIQYF; CDR3 DNA: TGTGCCAGCAGTTTAAGGGGCATCGGGACACTCCAAAACATTCAGTACTTC
clone size: few; D gene: TRBD2; J gene: TRBJ2-5; V gene: TRBV20-1; CDR3 protein: CSASSRGGQETQYF; CDR3 DNA: TGCAGTGCTAGTTCGCGGGGGGGACAAGAGACCCAGTACTTC
clone size: NA; D gene: NA; J gene: TRBJ2-6; V gene: TRBV24-1; CDR3 protein: CATSPSGSGANVLTF; CDR3 DNA: TGTGCCACCAGTCCGTCCGGATCTGGGGCCAACGTCCTGACTTTC
clone size: NA; D gene: NA; J gene: TRBJ2-4; V gene: TRBV20-1; CDR3 protein: CSAPEGTDGAKNIQYF; CDR3 DNA: TGCAGTGCCCCGGAGGGGACAGACGGAGCCAAAAACATTCAGTACTTC
clone size: NA; D gene: TRBD2; J gene: TRBJ2-1; V gene: TRBV29-1; CDR3 protein: CSVAGTSGTNEQFF; CDR3 DNA: TGCAGCGTTGCCGGGACTAGCGGTACCAATGAGCAGTTCTTC
clone size: many; D gene: NA; J gene: TRBJ2-7; V gene: TRBV29-1; CDR3 protein: CSVAKGAGDSYEQYF; CDR3 DNA: TGCAGCGTTGCCAAAGGGGCAGGGGACTCCTACGAGCAGTACTTC
clone size: NA; D gene: TRBD1; J gene: TRBJ2-2; V gene: TRBV25-1; CDR3 protein: CASSEYSGTANTGELFF; CDR3 DNA: TGTGCCAGCAGTGAATATTCCGGGACAGCTAACACCGGGGAGCTGTTTTTT
clone size: NA; D gene: NA; J gene: TRBJ2-3; V gene: TRBV12-3/TRBV12-4; CDR3 protein: CASSSGKAAESTDTQYF; CDR3 DNA: TGTGCCAGCAGTTCAGGGAAGGCGGCAGAGAGCACAGATACGCAGTATTTT
clone size: few; D gene: TRBD2; J gene: TRBJ2-5; V gene: TRBV18; CDR3 protein: CASSGGSQETQYF; CDR3 DNA: TGTGCCAGCTCCGGGGGGTCCCAAGAGACCCAGTACTTC
clone size: many; D gene: NA; J gene: TRBJ1-1; V gene: TRBV18; CDR3 protein: CASSPRESMNTEAFF; CDR3 DNA: TGTGCCAGCTCACCACGGGAGTCAATGAACACTGAAGCTTTCTTT
clone size: many; D gene: NA; J gene: TRBJ1-2; V gene: TRBV7-9; CDR3 protein: CASSLASLYGYTF; CDR3 DNA: TGTGCCAGCAGCTTGGCCAGCCTCTATGGCTACACCTTC
clone size: many; D gene: NA; J gene: TRBJ1-4; V gene: TRBV6-6; CDR3 protein: CASRRTNEKLFF; CDR3 DNA: TGTGCCAGCAGGCGAACTAATGAAAAACTGTTTTTT
clone size: NA; D gene: NA; J gene: TRBJ2-7; V gene: TRBV10-3; CDR3 protein: CAISRDNYEQYF; CDR3 DNA: TGTGCCATCAGTCGGGACAACTACGAGCAGTACTTC
clone size: few; D gene: TRBD1; J gene: TRBJ1-4; V gene: TRBV12-3/TRBV12-4; CDR3 protein: CASRRIQGQGNEKLFF; CDR3 DNA: TGTGCCAGCAGGAGAATACAGGGACAGGGGAATGAAAAACTGTTTTTT
clone size: NA; D gene: NA; J gene: TRBJ2-3; V gene: TRBV9; CDR3 protein: CASSVGGRNTDTQYF; CDR3 DNA: TGTGCCAGCAGCGTAGGAGGGCGCAACACAGATACGCAGTATTTT
clone size: NA; D gene: TRBD2; J gene: TRBJ2-3; V gene: TRBV5-1; CDR3 protein: CASSLEAGADTQYF; CDR3 DNA: TGCGCCAGCAGCTTGGAGGCGGGGGCAGATACGCAGTATTTT
clone size: few; D gene: NA; J gene: TRBJ2-3; V gene: TRBV4-3; CDR3 protein: CASSQDGGGIGNTQYF; CDR3 DNA: TGCGCCAGCAGCCAAGACGGCGGGGGCATAGGAAATACGCAGTATTTT
clone size: NA; D gene: TRBD1; J gene: TRBJ1-1; V gene: TRBV29-1; CDR3 protein: CSVRTGGTEAFF; CDR3 DNA: TGCAGCGTCAGGACAGGGGGCACTGAAGCTTTCTTT
clone size: few; D gene: NA; J gene: TRBJ1-1; V gene: TRBV19; CDR3 protein: CASSTVRQAVPTTEAFF; CDR3 DNA: TGTGCCAGTAGTACGGTGAGACAGGCTGTTCCCACCACTGAAGCTTTCTTT
clone size: few; D gene: TRBD2; J gene: TRBJ2-3; V gene: TRBV10-3; CDR3 protein: CAIRRGLAGADTQYF; CDR3 DNA: TGTGCCATCAGGAGGGGACTAGCGGGAGCAGATACGCAGTATTTT
clone size: NA; D gene: TRBD1; J gene: TRBJ2-7; V gene: TRBV4-2; CDR3 protein: CASRPIGDRANEQYF; CDR3 DNA: TGTGCCAGCAGGCCCATCGGGGACAGGGCCAACGAGCAGTACTTC
clone size: many; D gene: NA; J gene: TRBJ2-4; V gene: TRBV29-1; CDR3 protein: CSVGQDGNIQYF; CDR3 DNA: TGCAGCGTTGGACAGGACGGAAACATTCAGTACTTC
clone size: few; D gene: NA; J gene: TRBJ2-1; V gene: TRBV7-9; CDR3 protein: CASSGAGRTYNEQFF; CDR3 DNA: TGTGCCAGCAGCGGGGCGGGGCGGACCTACAATGAGCAGTTCTTC
clone size: many; D gene: NA; J gene: TRBJ1-5; V gene: TRBV12-3/TRBV12-4; CDR3 protein: CASSPNSNQPQHF; CDR3 DNA: TGTGCCAGCAGTCCTAACAGCAATCAGCCCCAGCATTTT
clone size: many; D gene: NA; J gene: TRBJ1-5; V gene: TRBV6-2/TRBV6-3; CDR3 protein: CASSTNPGLHQPQHF; CDR3 DNA: TGTGCCAGCAGTACGAATCCGGGGCTCCATCAGCCCCAGCATTTT
clone size: few; D gene: NA; J gene: TRBJ2-1; V gene: TRBV5-4; CDR3 protein: CASSLKSNEQFF; CDR3 DNA: TGTGCCAGCAGCCTTAAATCAAATGAGCAGTTCTTC
clone size: NA; D gene: TRBD1; J gene: TRBJ1-4; V gene: TRBV20-1; CDR3 protein: CSAREQGSEKLFF; CDR3 DNA: TGCAGTGCTAGGGAACAGGGGAGTGAAAAACTGTTTTTT
clone size: few; D gene: NA; J gene: TRBJ2-1; V gene: TRBV12-3/TRBV12-4; CDR3 protein: CASSLQYNEQFF; CDR3 DNA: TGTGCCAGCAGTTTACAGTACAATGAGCAGTTCTTC
clone size: many; D gene: NA; J gene: TRBJ1-1; V gene: TRBV7-9; CDR3 protein: CASSLDLDEAFF; CDR3 DNA: TGTGCCAGCAGCTTAGATTTAGATGAAGCTTTCTTT
clone size: NA; D gene: TRBD2; J gene: TRBJ2-3; V gene: TRBV14; CDR3 protein: CASSLTSGRADTQYF; CDR3 DNA: TGTGCCAGCAGCCTAACTAGCGGGAGGGCCGATACGCAGTATTTT
clone size: NA; D gene: TRBD2; J gene: TRBJ2-1; V gene: TRBV2; CDR3 protein: CASTSGGALSNEQFF; CDR3 DNA: TGTGCCAGCACTAGCGGGGGGGCCCTGTCCAATGAGCAGTTCTTC
clone size: NA; D gene: TRBD2; J gene: TRBJ2-7; V gene: TRBV7-8; CDR3 protein: CASSNDSAGKEQYF; CDR3 DNA: TGTGCCAGCAGCAACGACTCAGCGGGAAAAGAGCAGTACTTC
clone size: many; D gene: TRBD2; J gene: TRBJ2-7; V gene: TRBV7-6; CDR3 protein: CASSLGGAGASYEQYF; CDR3 DNA: TGTGCCAGCAGCTTAGGGGGCGCGGGAGCGTCCTACGAGCAGTACTTC
clone size: many; D gene: TRBD1; J gene: TRBJ2-2; V gene: TRBV5-5; CDR3 protein: CASSFEGQMNTGELFF; CDR3 DNA: TGTGCCAGCAGCTTCGAGGGACAGATGAACACCGGGGAGCTGTTTTTT